Listed below are T cell receptor beta chains from one sample, sequenced in a study of blood T cells in healthy people across ages. TCRdb recomputed calls from the 5' RACE reads with MiXCR, one row per CDR3 protein. The sample has around 780,000 distinct CDR3 sequences; 56% are singletons. The sequencing input was blood. Every receptor here comes from a man aged 35 to 55 in good health. The CDR3 runs from the conserved cysteine through the conserved F or W. Each record gives: V gene, CDR3 protein.

V: TRBV10-3; CDR3: CAISSGANTGELFF
V: TRBV4-3; CDR3: CASSLPRDTQYF
V: TRBV27; CDR3: CASRNLNGYTF
V: TRBV28; CDR3: CASSFLWTSGQETQYF
V: TRBV6-2/TRBV6-3; CDR3: CASSYSGTGGLGNQPQHF
V: TRBV12-3/TRBV12-4; CDR3: CASRRDSRYEQYF
V: TRBV5-1; CDR3: CASSLWGRGTTQETQYF
V: TRBV28; CDR3: CASSPVGGGGAKNIQYF
V: TRBV27; CDR3: CASSPGQGGNYGYTF
V: TRBV27; CDR3: CASRWDSITDTQYF
V: TRBV27; CDR3: CARTRIRYEQYF
V: TRBV9; CDR3: CASSVDPGQGAKNIQYF
V: TRBV4-3; CDR3: CASSQELTGHNEQYF
V: TRBV7-2; CDR3: CASSLAYRGYEQYF
V: TRBV4-3; CDR3: CASSPGRAGADEQYF
V: TRBV6-5; CDR3: CASSYYIGATTNEKLFF
V: TRBV29-1; CDR3: CSVLVNEQYF
V: TRBV6-2/TRBV6-3; CDR3: CASSYGLGGIGYNEQFF
V: TRBV12-3/TRBV12-4; CDR3: CASSLGGHPWEQYF
V: TRBV12-3/TRBV12-4; CDR3: CASSLNNRGTDGETQYF
V: TRBV28; CDR3: CATNDGPSVLEQFF